This T cell receptor beta chain comes out of a study of blood T cell repertoires in COVID-19. CDR1 is SGHRS, CDR2 YFSETQ, per germline. CDR3 size: 16 residues. Trimming left V 2 bases short and J 1 base short, with 15 bases between. Some clones are missing from TCRdb's copy, which holds only in-frame ones; the method was immunoSEQ multiplex PCR. The sample holds fewer than 250,000 clones; 70% to 90% are singletons and the top ten take over 0.85%. Assignments of participants to cohorts depended upon their own reported clinical history. The V and J genes are TRBV5-1 and TRBJ1-1; TRBD1 is a possible D gene (5 bases). The material sequenced was PBMCs or T cells enriched from blood (not recorded which). The receptor's source is a man aged 50-60 years who had been exposed to COVID-19. The CDR3 reads CASSLLGGLSNTEAFF. The CDR3 nucleotides read TGCGCCAGCAGCTTACTGGGGGGACTTTCGAACACTGAAGCTTTCTTT.